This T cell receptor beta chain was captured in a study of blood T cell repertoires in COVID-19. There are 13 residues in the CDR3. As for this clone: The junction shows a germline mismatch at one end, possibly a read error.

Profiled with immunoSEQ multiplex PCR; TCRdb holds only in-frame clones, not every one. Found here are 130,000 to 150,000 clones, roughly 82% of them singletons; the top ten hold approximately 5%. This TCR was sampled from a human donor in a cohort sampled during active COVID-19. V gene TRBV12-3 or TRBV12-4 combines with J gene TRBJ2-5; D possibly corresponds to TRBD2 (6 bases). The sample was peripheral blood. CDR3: CASSQTRSGDGNF. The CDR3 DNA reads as TGTGCCAGCAGTCAAACTCGCTCGGGGGACGGGAACTTC.